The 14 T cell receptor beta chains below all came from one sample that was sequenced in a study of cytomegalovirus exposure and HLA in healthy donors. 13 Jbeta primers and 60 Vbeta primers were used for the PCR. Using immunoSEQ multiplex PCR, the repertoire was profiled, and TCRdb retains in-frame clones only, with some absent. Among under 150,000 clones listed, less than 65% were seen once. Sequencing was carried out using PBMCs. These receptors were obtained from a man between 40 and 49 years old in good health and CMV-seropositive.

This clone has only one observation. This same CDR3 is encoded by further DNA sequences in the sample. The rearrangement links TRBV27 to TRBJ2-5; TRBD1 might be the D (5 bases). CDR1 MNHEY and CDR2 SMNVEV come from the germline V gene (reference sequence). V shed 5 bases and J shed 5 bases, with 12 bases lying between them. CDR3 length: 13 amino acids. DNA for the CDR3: TGTGCCAGCAGTGCCAGGGTGCGGGAGACCCAGTACTTC. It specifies CASSARVRETQYF.

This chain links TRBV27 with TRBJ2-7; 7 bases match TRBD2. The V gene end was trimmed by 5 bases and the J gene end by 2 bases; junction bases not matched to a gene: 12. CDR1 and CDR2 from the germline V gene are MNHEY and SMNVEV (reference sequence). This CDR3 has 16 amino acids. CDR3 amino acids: CASSHSGGGHPYEQYF. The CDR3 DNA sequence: TGTGCCAGCAGTCATAGCGGCGGGGGTCACCCCTACGAGCAGTACTTC.

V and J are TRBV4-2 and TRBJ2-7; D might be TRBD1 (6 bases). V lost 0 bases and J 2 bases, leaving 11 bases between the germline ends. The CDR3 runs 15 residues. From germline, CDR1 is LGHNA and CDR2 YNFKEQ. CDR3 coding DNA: TGTGCCAGCAGCCAAGAGGGGGACACTACCTACGAGCAGTACTTC. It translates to CASSQEGDTTYEQYF.

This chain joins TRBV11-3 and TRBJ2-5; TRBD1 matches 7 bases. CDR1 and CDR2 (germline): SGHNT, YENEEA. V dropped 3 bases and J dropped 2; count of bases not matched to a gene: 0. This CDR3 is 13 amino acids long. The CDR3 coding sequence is TGTGCCAGCAGCTTGGGACAGCAAGAGACCCAGTACTTC. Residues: CASSLGQQETQYF.

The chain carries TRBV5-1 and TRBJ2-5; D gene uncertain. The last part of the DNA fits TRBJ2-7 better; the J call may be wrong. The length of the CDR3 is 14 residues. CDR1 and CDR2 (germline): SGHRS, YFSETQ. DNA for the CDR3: TGCGCCAGCAGCTTTGGTACTCGCTCCTACGAGCAGTACTTC. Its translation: CASSFGTRSYEQYF.

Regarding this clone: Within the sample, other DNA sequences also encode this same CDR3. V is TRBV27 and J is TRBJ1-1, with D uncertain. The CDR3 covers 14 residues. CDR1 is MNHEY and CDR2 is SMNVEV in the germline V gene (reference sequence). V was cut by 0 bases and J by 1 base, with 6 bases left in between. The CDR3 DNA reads TGTGCCAGCAGTTTATCCGCAGGGAACACTGAAGCTTTCTTT. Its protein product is CASSLSAGNTEAFF.

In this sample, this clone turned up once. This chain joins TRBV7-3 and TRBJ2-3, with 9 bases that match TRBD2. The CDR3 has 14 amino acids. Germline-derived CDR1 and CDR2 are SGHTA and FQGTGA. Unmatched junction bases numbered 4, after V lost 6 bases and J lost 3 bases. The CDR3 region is CASSRGGVTDTQYF. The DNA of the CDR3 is TGTGCCAGCAGTCGCGGGGGGGTTACAGATACGCAGTATTTT.

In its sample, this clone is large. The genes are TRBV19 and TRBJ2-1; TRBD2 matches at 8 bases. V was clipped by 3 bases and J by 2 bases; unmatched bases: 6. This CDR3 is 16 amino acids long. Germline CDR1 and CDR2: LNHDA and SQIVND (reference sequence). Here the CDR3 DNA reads TGTGCCAGTAGTATCAATAGCGGGGCCACCTACAATGAGCAGTTCTTC. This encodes CASSINSGATYNEQFF.

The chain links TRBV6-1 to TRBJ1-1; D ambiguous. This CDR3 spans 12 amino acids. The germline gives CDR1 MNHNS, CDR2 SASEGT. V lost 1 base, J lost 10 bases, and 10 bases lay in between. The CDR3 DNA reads TGTGCCAGCAGTGAAGAAGCGTTGCGAGCTTTCTTT. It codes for CASSEEALRAFF.

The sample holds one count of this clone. The CDR3 region has the DNA TGTGCCAGCAGCGCTGGGAGCGAAGACACCTACGAGCAGTACTTC. Protein product: CASSAGSEDTYEQYF. V usage is TRBV9 and J usage is TRBJ2-5, with D perhaps TRBD2 (5 bases). The J call may not be correct, given that the DNA end is closer to TRBJ2-7. The CDR3 extends over 15 amino acids. Germline CDR1 SGDLS, CDR2 YYNGEE.

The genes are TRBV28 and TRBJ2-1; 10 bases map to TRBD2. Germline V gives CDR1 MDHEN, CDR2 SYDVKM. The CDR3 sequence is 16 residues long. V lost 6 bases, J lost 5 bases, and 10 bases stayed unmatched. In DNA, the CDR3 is TGTGCCAGCAGCCCCGAGACTAGCGGGTCCCACAATGAGCAGTTCTTC. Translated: CASSPETSGSHNEQFF.

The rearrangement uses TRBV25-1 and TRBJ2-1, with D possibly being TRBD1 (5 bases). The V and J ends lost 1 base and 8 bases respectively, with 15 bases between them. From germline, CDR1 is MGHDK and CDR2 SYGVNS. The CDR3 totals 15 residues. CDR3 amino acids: CASSELYGRAYEQFF. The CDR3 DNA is TGTGCCAGCAGTGAATTATACGGCAGGGCCTATGAGCAGTTCTTC.

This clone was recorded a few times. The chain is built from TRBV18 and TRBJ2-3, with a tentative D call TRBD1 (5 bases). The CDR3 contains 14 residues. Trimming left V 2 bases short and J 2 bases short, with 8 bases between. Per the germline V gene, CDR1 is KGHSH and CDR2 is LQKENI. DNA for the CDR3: TGTGCCAGCTCACCAACAGGCCCCACAGATACGCAGTATTTT. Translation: CASSPTGPTDTQYF.

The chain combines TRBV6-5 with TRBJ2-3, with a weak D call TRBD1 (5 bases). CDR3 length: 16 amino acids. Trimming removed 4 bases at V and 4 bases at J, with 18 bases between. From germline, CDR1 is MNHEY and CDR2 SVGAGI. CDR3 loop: CASSWGNQGLADTQYF. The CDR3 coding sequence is TGTGCCAGCAGTTGGGGAAATCAGGGTTTGGCAGATACGCAGTATTTT.